This record looks at one T cell receptor (beta chain) sequence and its context. Antigen unknown. There are 14 residues in the CDR3. J was trimmed by 4 bases and V by 7 bases; bases with no gene match: 7. These data come from a study of T-cell reconstitution after alpha-beta-depleted transplantation in children. Regarding the study as a whole: T-cell numbers and diversity one year post-transplant derived largely from freshly generated T cells. Several hundred rapidly expanded clones from non-depleted graft cells reportedly supplied alpha-beta T cells about two months post-transplant.

As it was prepared, the TCRbeta library received unique molecular identifiers. TCRdb re-analysed the PCR reads in MiXCR, keeping a single row per CDR3 protein. The data show a few hundred thousand distinct CDR3 sequences, 24% seen once. The rearrangement uses TRBV12-3 or TRBV12-4 and TRBJ1-1, with 9 bases lining up with TRBD1. The starting material was PBMCs, mostly from graft donor cells, obtained 360 days after TCRalphabeta/CD19-depleted stem cell transplant. The TCR sequence derives from a female patient aged 2-10 years who had a stem cell transplant for congenital amegakaryocytic thrombocytopenia, so the T cells may come from the graft donor. The DNA of the CDR3 is TGTGCCAGCATTCCGGACAGGGGCGGCACTGAAGCTTTCTTT. Translation: CASIPDRGGTEAFF.